This passage covers 28 T cell receptor beta chains from one sample sequenced in a study of spatial heterogeneity in lung cancer. TCRdb re-called the 5' RACE reads with MiXCR, one entry per CDR3 protein. The table records under 150,000 distinct CDR3 sequences, 10% to 12% of them present only once. Time point specified: blood at routine non-recurrence follow-up after resection. The source material was PBMCs, sampled at follow-up. These receptors came from a female donor with early-stage non-small cell lung cancer.

This chain connects TRBV5-1 to TRBJ1-1; 8 bases match TRBD1. The CDR3 is 15 amino acids. Germline CDR1 is SGHRS and CDR2 is YFSETQ. J lost 1 base, V lost 5 bases, and 7 bases had no gene match. Written as DNA, the CDR3 is TGCGCCAGCAGAGGGGGACAGGCGCAGAACACTGAAGCTTTCTTT. It yields the protein CASRGGQAQNTEAFF.

This clonotype was found a few times. The rearrangement uses TRBV19 and TRBJ1-1; 7 positions match TRBD1. The CDR3 loop spans 16 amino acids. CDR1 is LNHDA, CDR2 SQIVND, per germline (reference sequence). V shed 5 bases and J 4 bases; nucleotides not matched to a gene: 13. As DNA, the CDR3 is TGTGCCAGTAGTGCCCCGACAGGGTATCCCCGCACTGAAGCTTTCTTT. Encoded protein: CASSAPTGYPRTEAFF.

This clonotype was recorded a few times. The chain combines TRBV11-2 with TRBJ2-2, with D possibly matching TRBD1 (5 bases). CDR1 is SGHAT, CDR2 FQNNGV, per germline. The CDR3 sequence is 13 residues long. V gave up 7 bases and J gave up 0 bases, with 6 bases separating them. Here the CDR3 reads CASNRPNTGELFF. CDR3 DNA sequence: TGTGCCAGCAACAGGCCGAACACCGGGGAGCTGTTTTTT.

The gene calls are TRBV2 and TRBJ2-7; D remains ambiguous. The CDR3 runs to 11 residues. Trimming shortened V by 8 bases and J by 5 bases, and 10 bases separated the two germline ends. Germline V CDR1 and CDR2: SNHLY, FYNNEI. The CDR3 sequence is CASCPYHEQYF. The CDR3 DNA reads as TGTGCCAGCTGTCCTTACCACGAGCAGTACTTC.

This clonotype was detected a few times. V is TRBV5-4 and J is TRBJ2-5, with TRBD2 identical over 8 bases. The CDR3 consists of 15 residues. Germline loops: CDR1 SGHNT, CDR2 YYREEE (reference sequence). V lost 7 bases, J lost 5 bases, and 13 bases stayed unmatched. CDR3 nucleotide sequence: TGTGCCAGCTCTCCTTCAGCGGGAGTTCTGGAGACCCAGTACTTC. Amino acid sequence: CASSPSAGVLETQYF.

This clonotype came up a few times. The chain employs TRBV5-8 and TRBJ1-2; no reliable D call. V lost 1 base to trimming and J lost 1 base, with 8 bases between them. Per the germline V gene, CDR1 is SGHTS and CDR2 is YDEGEE. There are 14 residues in the CDR3. CDR3 coding DNA: TGTGCCAGCAGCTTGAGCCAAATTAACTATGGCTACACCTTC. Protein sequence: CASSLSQINYGYTF.

This clonotype was seen more than once but under ten times. This chain links TRBV18 with TRBJ1-5, with D maybe TRBD1 (5 bases). Trimming pared 3 bases from V and 3 bases from J, leaving 15 bases between. The V gene's germline CDR1 is KGHSH and CDR2 LQKENI. The CDR3 loop spans 16 amino acids. CDR3 sequence (DNA): TGTGCCAGCTCACCCCCAGCCGGGACGCACAATCAGCCCCAGCATTTT. This gives the protein CASSPPAGTHNQPQHF. Based on the CDR3 plus reference TRBV18 and TRBJ1-5, the full variable domain is NAGVMQNPRHLVRRRGQEARLRCSPMKGHSHVYWYRQLPEEGLKFMVYLQKENIIDESGMPKERFSAEFPKEGPSILRIQQVVRGDSAAYFCASSPPAGTHNQPQHFGDGTRLSIL.

The chain has TRBV28 and TRBJ2-7, with 7 bases fitting TRBD2. This CDR3 has 14 residues. After removal of 11 bases from V and 4 bases from J, the junction contained 14 bases not matched to a gene. Germline CDR1 reads MDHEN; CDR2 reads SYDVKM. The CDR3 nucleotides read TGTGCCGCAGCCGGGGAGGGCCCCAAGTACGAGCAGTACTTC. This gives the protein CAAAGEGPKYEQYF.

This clonotype was found a few times. The J gene is TRBJ2-1, the V gene TRBV4-2, with 7 bases that match TRBD2. With 4 bases clipped from V and 6 bases from J, the junction kept 15 bases outside the gene matches. The CDR3 covers 17 residues. Per the germline V gene, CDR1 is LGHNA and CDR2 is YNFKEQ. In DNA, the CDR3 is TGTGCCAGCAGCCGGGGCGCCACCGGGAGGACGATCAATGAGCAGTTCTTC. Translated: CASSRGATGRTINEQFF.

This clonotype was counted only a few times. CDR3 residues: CASSKQETQYF. CDR3 bases: TGTGCCAGTAGTAAACAAGAGACCCAGTACTTC. The J gene is TRBJ2-5, the V gene TRBV19; no reliable D call. V was trimmed by 4 bases and J by 2 bases, leaving 2 bases between them. This CDR3 has 11 amino acids. Germline loops: CDR1 LNHDA, CDR2 SQIVND (reference sequence).

This clonotype appeared many times. The chain links TRBV7-2 to TRBJ1-5; D gene uncertain. The V end lost 4 bases, the J end lost 2 bases, and 15 bases lay between the germline ends. The CDR3 spans 16 residues. Germline V lookup: CDR1 SGHTA, CDR2 FQGNSA. CDR3 DNA: TGTGCCAGCAGCTCCCAGAAGGTATTGGGCAATCAGCCCCAGCATTTT. This codes for CASSSQKVLGNQPQHF.

V is TRBV7-8 and J is TRBJ2-5; 14 bases are shared with TRBD2. The CDR3 is made up of 18 amino acids. Per germline, CDR1 SGHVS and CDR2 FQNEAQ. Germline trimming cut 7 bases from V and 2 bases from J; bases unmatched to any gene: 12. CDR3 coding DNA: TGTGCCAGCACCGAATTGGGGACTAGCGGGAGTCGGCAAGAGACCCAGTACTTC. This gives the protein CASTELGTSGSRQETQYF.

This clonotype was seen only a few times. The V and J genes are TRBV19 and TRBJ1-5; no definite D call. Germline CDR1 LNHDA, CDR2 SQIVND (reference sequence). This CDR3 has 13 amino acids. V lost 7 bases and J lost 3, with 10 bases in between. CDR3 sequence: CASKGRANQPQHF. Written as DNA, the CDR3 is TGTGCCAGTAAAGGGAGGGCCAATCAGCCCCAGCATTTT.

This chain uses TRBV6-1 with TRBJ2-2, with 9 bases that match TRBD2. Germline CDR1 MNHNS, CDR2 SASEGT. J was trimmed by 5 bases and V by 5 bases; bases with no gene match: 6. The CDR3 totals 15 residues. CDR3 in amino acids: CASSLLAGTTGELFF. The CDR3 coding sequence is TGTGCCAGCAGTCTTCTAGCGGGAACGACCGGGGAGCTGTTTTTT.

This clonotype has a handful of counts. The CDR3: CAIRTGVTNTEAFF. The CDR3 nucleotides read TGTGCCATCAGGACAGGGGTTACGAACACTGAAGCTTTCTTT. V and J are TRBV10-3 and TRBJ1-1; TRBD1 agrees at 8 bases. The germline CDR1 and CDR2 sequences are ENHRY and SYGVKD. The length of the CDR3 is 14 residues. Trimming removed 6 bases from V and 1 base from J; junction bases left unmatched: 4.

This clonotype occurred a few times. The chain uses TRBV5-1 and TRBJ1-2; D gene ambiguous. This CDR3 contains 13 residues. The ends were cut back, 5 bases at V and 4 bases at J, with 12 bases in the middle. The germline V gene has CDR1 SGHRS and CDR2 YFSETQ. The CDR3, as DNA: TGCGCCAGCAGTCCCGCGGCGGGCTATGGCTACACCTTC. Amino acid sequence: CASSPAAGYGYTF.

This clonotype was picked up a small number of times. The chain employs TRBV7-8 and TRBJ2-2, with unresolved D. This CDR3 is 17 amino acids long. The germline V gene has CDR1 SGHVS and CDR2 FQNEAQ. The V gene lost 5 bases and the J gene lost 1 base, with 17 bases spanning the gap. CDR3 nucleotides: TGTGCCAGCAGCCCCAAGGGCACCCAGATGAACACCGGGGAGCTGTTTTTT. Encoded protein: CASSPKGTQMNTGELFF. Filled out from reference TRBV7-8 and TRBJ2-2, the complete variable domain reads GAGVSQSPRYKVAKRGQDVALRCDPISGHVSLFWYQQALGQGPEFLTYFQNEAQLDKSGLPSDRFFAERPEGSVSTLKIQRTQQEDSAVYLCASSPKGTQMNTGELFFGEGSRLTVL.

The V call is TRBV20-1, the J call TRBJ2-1; TRBD2 might be the D (6 bases). V shed 6 bases and J shed 4 bases, with 13 bases lying between them. CDR1 is DFQATT, CDR2 SNEGSKA, per germline (reference sequence). The CDR3 length is 13 residues. The CDR3 DNA sequence: TGCAGTGCAAACGCGGGACTTTACAATGAGCAGTTCTTC. It yields the protein CSANAGLYNEQFF.

The sample holds a few counts of this clonotype. This chain joins TRBV10-1 and TRBJ2-3; 12 bases fit TRBD2. The CDR3 has 15 residues. CDR1 and CDR2 (germline): WNHNN, SYGVQD (reference sequence). J lost 6 bases, V lost 4 bases, and 5 bases had no gene match. The CDR3 coding sequence is TGCGCCAGCAGTGCCAGGACTAGCGGGATGGATACGCAGTATTTT. This sequence encodes CASSARTSGMDTQYF.

In its sample, this clonotype was seen many times. This CDR3 reads CASSVMSRITTDTQYF. The CDR3 region has the DNA TGTGCCAGCAGCGTAATGTCGAGGATTACTACAGATACGCAGTATTTT. V is TRBV9 and J is TRBJ2-3; D not resolved. The germline V gene has CDR1 SGDLS and CDR2 YYNGEE. The V gene lost 1 base and the J gene lost 3 bases, with 15 bases spanning the gap. The CDR3 is made up of 16 amino acids.

The table lists this clonotype with a few counts. V usage is TRBV4-2 and J usage is TRBJ2-5, with 14 nucleotides matching TRBD2. The trim removed 3 bases at V and 4 bases at J, leaving 7 bases unmatched. CDR3 size: 17 residues. Germline lookup yields CDR1 LGHNA and CDR2 YNFKEQ. CDR3 in DNA: TGTGCCAGCAGCCACAACCCGGGACTAGCGGGAGTAGAGACCCAGTACTTC. It specifies CASSHNPGLAGVETQYF.

This clonotype has at least ten counts. This chain joins TRBV6-1 and TRBJ1-5, with 10 bases identical to TRBD1. The germline CDR1 and CDR2 sequences are MNHNS and SASEGT. This CDR3 has 15 residues. V lost 7 bases, J lost 3 bases, and 6 bases stayed unmatched. CDR3 sequence reads: CASTMGQGLNQPQHF. CDR3 in DNA: TGTGCCAGCACTATGGGACAGGGGCTCAATCAGCCCCAGCATTTT.

This chain uses TRBV7-3 with TRBJ2-3; no definite D call. V lost 2 bases and J 2 bases, leaving 11 bases between the germline ends. The CDR3 covers 15 residues. Per germline, CDR1 SGHTA and CDR2 FQGTGA. The CDR3, as DNA: TGTGCCAGCAGCTTATCGGTCTCGAACACAGATACGCAGTATTTT. Translation: CASSLSVSNTDTQYF.

This clonotype was observed a few times. The chain couples TRBV5-5 to TRBJ2-1, with 11 bases fitting TRBD2. The CDR3 contains 15 residues. V lost 4 bases and J lost 6; bases outside the gene matches: 6. Germline V gene sequence: CDR1 SGHKS, CDR2 YYEKEE (reference sequence). The CDR3 here is CASSRGLAERNEQFF. CDR3 nucleotides: TGTGCCAGCAGCAGGGGACTAGCGGAGCGCAATGAGCAGTTCTTC.

Many counts were recorded for this clonotype. The V gene is TRBV3-1, the J gene TRBJ2-2; D remains unclear. V lost 4 bases, J lost 5 bases, and 8 bases lay in between. Germline V gene data show CDR1 as LGHDT and CDR2 as YNNKEL (reference sequence). The CDR3 is 13 amino acids. CDR3 sequence: CASSPGWTGELFF. Here the CDR3 DNA reads TGTGCCAGCAGCCCCGGGTGGACCGGGGAGCTGTTTTTT.

This clonotype was seen a handful of times. The chain combines TRBV20-1 with TRBJ2-3; 9 nucleotides agree with TRBD2. CDR1 and CDR2 from the germline V gene are DFQATT and SNEGSKA (reference sequence). V dropped 3 bases and J dropped 3; count of bases not matched to a gene: 4. There are 14 residues in the CDR3. CDR3 region: CSARRREGTDTQYF. DNA of the CDR3: TGCAGTGCTAGGCGGCGGGAGGGAACAGATACGCAGTATTTT.

This clonotype has only a few counts. The genes are TRBV28 and TRBJ2-5; perhaps TRBD1 as D (5 bases). The CDR3 consists of 14 residues. V lost 6 bases and J lost 3, with 14 bases in between. CDR1 and CDR2 from the germline V gene are MDHEN and SYDVKM. DNA of the CDR3: TGTGCCAGCAGAACCTTCACAGGAAAAGAGACCCAGTACTTC. It yields the protein CASRTFTGKETQYF.

The rearrangement joins TRBV12-3 or TRBV12-4 to TRBJ2-2, with 10 positions matching TRBD1. The CDR3 sequence is 14 residues long. Losses at the gene ends were 6 bases for V and 6 bases for J; bases not matched to a gene: 4. CDR3 in amino acids: CASRGQGVSGELFF. For the CDR3, the DNA is TGTGCCAGCAGAGGACAGGGGGTATCCGGGGAGCTGTTTTTT.